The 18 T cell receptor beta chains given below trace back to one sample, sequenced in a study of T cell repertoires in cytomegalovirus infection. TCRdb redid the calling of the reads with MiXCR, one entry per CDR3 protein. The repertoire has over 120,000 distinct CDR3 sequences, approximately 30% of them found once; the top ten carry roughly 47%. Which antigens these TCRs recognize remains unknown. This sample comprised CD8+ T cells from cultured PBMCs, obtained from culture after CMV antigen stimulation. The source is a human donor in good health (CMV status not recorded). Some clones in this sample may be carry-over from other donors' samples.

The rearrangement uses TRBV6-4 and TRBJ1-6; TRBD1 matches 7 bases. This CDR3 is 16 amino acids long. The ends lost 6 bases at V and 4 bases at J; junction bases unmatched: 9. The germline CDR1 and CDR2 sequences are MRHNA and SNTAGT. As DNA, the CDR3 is TGTGCCAGCAGAAACGAGAAGACAGGGTATAATTCACCCCTCCACTTT. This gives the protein CASRNEKTGYNSPLHF.

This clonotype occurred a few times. The CDR3, as DNA: TGTGCCAGCAGTCAGCACTCGAAGGTATCCTACGAGCAGTACTTC. Encoded protein: CASSQHSKVSYEQYF. The chain combines TRBV6-1 with TRBJ2-7; no definite D call. CDR1 and CDR2 from the germline V gene are MNHNS and SASEGT. The CDR3 covers 15 residues. Trimming left V 5 bases short and J 1 base short, with 15 bases between.

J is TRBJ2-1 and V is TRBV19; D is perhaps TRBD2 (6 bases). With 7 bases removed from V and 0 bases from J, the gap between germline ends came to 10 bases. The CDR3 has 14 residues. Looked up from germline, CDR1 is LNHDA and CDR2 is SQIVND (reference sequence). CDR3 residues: CASTFGGSYNEQFF. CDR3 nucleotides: TGTGCCAGTACCTTCGGGGGCTCCTACAATGAGCAGTTCTTC.

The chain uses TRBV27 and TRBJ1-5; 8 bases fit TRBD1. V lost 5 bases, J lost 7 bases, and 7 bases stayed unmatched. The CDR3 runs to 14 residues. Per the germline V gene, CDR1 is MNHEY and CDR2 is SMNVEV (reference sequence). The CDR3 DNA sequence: TGTGCCAGCAGTCCCGACAGGGGTCGCCAGCCCCAGCATTTT. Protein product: CASSPDRGRQPQHF.

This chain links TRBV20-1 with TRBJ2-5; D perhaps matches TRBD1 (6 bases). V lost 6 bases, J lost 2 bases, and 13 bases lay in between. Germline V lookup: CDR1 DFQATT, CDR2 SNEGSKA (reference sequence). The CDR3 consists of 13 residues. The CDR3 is CSAYRDTQETQYF. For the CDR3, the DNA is TGCAGTGCATACCGGGACACGCAAGAGACCCAGTACTTC.

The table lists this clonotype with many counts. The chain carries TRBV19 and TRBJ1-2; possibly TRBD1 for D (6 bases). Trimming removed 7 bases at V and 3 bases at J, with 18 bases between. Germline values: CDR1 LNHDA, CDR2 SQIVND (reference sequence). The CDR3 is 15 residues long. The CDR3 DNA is TGTGCCAGTACCGCGGGACAAACGCCAGACTATGGCTACACCTTC. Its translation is CASTAGQTPDYGYTF.

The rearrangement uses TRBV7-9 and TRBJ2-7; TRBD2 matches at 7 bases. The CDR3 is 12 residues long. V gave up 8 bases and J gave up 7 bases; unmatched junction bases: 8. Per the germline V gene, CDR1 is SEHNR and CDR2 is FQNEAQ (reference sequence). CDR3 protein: CASGAPGGEQYF. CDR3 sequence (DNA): TGTGCCAGCGGGGCCCCCGGGGGGGAGCAGTACTTC.

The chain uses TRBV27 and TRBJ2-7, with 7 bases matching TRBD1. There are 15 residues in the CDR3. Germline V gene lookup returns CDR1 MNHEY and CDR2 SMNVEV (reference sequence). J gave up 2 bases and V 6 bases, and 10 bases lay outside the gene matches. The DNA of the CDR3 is TGTGCCAGCAGGGCCGGGGCAGGGGGAACCTACGAGCAGTACTTC. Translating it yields CASRAGAGGTYEQYF.

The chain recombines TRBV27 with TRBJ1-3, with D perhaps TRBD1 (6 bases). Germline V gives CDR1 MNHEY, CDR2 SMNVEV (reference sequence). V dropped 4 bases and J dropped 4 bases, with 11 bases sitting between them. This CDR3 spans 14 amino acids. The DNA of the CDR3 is TGTGCCAGCAGTTCCCGGACAGACGGAAACACCATATATTTT. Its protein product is CASSSRTDGNTIYF.

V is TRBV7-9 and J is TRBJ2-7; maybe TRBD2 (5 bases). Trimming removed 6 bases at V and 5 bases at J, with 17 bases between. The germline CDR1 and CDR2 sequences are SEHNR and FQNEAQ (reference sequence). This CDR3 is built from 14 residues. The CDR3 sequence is CASSSRAGKNEQYF. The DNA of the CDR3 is TGTGCCAGCAGTTCGAGGGCGGGTAAGAACGAGCAGTACTTC.

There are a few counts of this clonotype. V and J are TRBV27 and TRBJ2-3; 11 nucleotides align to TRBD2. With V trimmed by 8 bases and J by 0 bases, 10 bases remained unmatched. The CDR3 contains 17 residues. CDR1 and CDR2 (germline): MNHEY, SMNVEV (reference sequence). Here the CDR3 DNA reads TGTGCCAGCCTGACCCGACTAGCGGGGCGTAGCACAGATACGCAGTATTTT. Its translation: CASLTRLAGRSTDTQYF.

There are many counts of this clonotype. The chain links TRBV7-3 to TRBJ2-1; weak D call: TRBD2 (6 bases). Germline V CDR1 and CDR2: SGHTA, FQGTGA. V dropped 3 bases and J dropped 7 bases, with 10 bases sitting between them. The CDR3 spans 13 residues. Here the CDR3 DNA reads TGTGCCAGCAGCTTCGGGACTGCGAATGAGCAGTTCTTC. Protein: CASSFGTANEQFF. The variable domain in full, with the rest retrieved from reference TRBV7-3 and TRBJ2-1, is GAGVSQTPSNKVTEKGKYVELRCDPISGHTALYWYRQSLGQGPEFLIYFQGTGAADDSGLPNDRFFAVRPEGSVSTLKIQRTERGDSAVYLCASSFGTANEQFFGPGTRLTVL.

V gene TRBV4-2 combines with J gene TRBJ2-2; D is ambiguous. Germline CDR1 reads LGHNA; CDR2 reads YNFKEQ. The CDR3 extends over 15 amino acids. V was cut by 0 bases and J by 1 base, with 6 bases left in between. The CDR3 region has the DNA TGTGCCAGCAGCCAAGAGTACGGGAACACCGGGGAGCTGTTTTTT. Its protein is CASSQEYGNTGELFF.

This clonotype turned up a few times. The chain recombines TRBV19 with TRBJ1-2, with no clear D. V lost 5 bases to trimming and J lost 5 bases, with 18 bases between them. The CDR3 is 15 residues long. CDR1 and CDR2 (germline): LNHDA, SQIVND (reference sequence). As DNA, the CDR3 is TGTGCCAGTAGTCCTGACGCTGGCGGGCGTTATGGCTACACCTTC. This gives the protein CASSPDAGGRYGYTF. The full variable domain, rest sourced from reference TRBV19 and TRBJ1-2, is DGGITQSPKYLFRKEGQNVTLSCEQNLNHDAMYWYRQDPGQGLRLIYYSQIVNDFQKGDIAEGYSVSREKKESFPLTVTSAQKNPTAFYLCASSPDAGGRYGYTFGSGTRLTVV.

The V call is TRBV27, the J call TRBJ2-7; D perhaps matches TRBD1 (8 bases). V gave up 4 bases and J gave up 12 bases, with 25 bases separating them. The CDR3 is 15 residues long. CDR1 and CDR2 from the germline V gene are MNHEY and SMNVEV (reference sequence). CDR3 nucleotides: TGTGCCAGCAGTTCAGCGGGACAGGAGTTGCTTGGTCTGTACTTC. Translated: CASSSAGQELLGLYF.

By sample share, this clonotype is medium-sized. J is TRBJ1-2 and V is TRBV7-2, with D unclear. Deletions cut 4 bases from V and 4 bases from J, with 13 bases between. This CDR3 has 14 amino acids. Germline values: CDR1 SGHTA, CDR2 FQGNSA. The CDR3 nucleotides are TGTGCCAGCAGCTCGTACAAAGGTGGCTATGGCTACACCTTC. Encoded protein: CASSSYKGGYGYTF.

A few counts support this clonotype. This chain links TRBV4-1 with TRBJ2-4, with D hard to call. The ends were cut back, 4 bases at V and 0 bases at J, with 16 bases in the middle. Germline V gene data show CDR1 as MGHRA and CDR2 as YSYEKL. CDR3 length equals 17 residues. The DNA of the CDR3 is TGCGCCAGCAGCCTTCGACCCCGGGTGATAGCCAAAAACATTCAGTACTTC. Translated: CASSLRPRVIAKNIQYF.

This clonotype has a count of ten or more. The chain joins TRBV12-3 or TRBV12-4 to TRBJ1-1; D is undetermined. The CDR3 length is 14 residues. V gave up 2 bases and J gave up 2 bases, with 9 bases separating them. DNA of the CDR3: TGTGCCAGCAGTTTAACGGGCCCAAACACTGAAGCTTTCTTT. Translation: CASSLTGPNTEAFF.